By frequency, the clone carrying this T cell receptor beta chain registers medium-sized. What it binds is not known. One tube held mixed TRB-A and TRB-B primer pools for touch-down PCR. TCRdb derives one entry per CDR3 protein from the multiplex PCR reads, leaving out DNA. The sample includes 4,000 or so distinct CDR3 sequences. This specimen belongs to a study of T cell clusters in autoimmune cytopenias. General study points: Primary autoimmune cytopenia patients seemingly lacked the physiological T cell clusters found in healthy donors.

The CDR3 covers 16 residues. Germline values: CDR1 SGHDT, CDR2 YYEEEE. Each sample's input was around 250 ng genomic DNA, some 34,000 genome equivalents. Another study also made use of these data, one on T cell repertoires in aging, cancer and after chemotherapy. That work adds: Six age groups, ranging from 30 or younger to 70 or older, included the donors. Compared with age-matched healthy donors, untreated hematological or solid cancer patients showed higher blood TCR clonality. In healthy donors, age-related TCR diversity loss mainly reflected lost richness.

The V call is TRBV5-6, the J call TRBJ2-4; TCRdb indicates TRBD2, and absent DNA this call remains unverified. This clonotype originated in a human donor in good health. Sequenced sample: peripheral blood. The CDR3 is CASSWTKGGIENIQYF.